The entry below gives a single T cell receptor (beta chain) sequence along with its context. Its target is unknown. Every patient had relapsed following autologous stem cell transplantation, and cohorts differed in brentuximab vedotin exposure. Best overall response was complete response, partial response or progressive disease in these relapsed/refractory classical Hodgkin lymphoma patients. These data are taken from a study of PD-1 blockade in classical Hodgkin lymphoma. Study information: A 3 mg/kg intravenous dose of nivolumab was received by patients every 2 weeks.

Notes on the study in general: Diversity similar to that of newly diagnosed patients was seen at baseline in complete responders.

Germline CDR1 reads LNHDA; CDR2 reads SQIVND (reference sequence). V lost 2 bases and J lost 4, with 19 bases in between. The CDR3 is 17 residues long. Clones were sequenced by immunoSEQ multiplex PCR, and TCRdb holds only the in-frame ones, with some missing. The repertoire holds about 58,000 clones, with around 90% as singletons. The source of this sequence is a human donor with classical Hodgkin lymphoma. Sequencing was performed on peripheral blood mononuclear cells (PBMCs), taken before the second cycle of nivolumab. V gene TRBV19 combines with J gene TRBJ2-3; weak D call: TRBD2 (7 bases). The CDR3 loop reads CASSITQGGGPSDTQYF. Here the CDR3 DNA reads TGTGCCAGTAGTATAACTCAAGGGGGGGGGCCGTCAGATACGCAGTATTTT.